This T cell receptor (beta chain) was observed in a study of vaccination effects on CD4 cells after COVID-19. The trim removed 1 base at V and 5 bases at J, leaving 4 bases unmatched. The germline CDR1 and CDR2 sequences are SGHRS and YFSETQ. The CDR3 is 14 amino acids. Turning to this clone: The antigen is not known.

Viral peptide pools were used in the ViraFEST assay to expand antigen-specific CD4+ T cells, and sequencing came afterward. Following 10 days of culture, CD4+ T cells were isolated. Vaccinated participants had no history of SARS-CoV-2 infection and tested negative for nucleocapsid antibodies. The assay was immunoSEQ multiplex PCR, and TCRdb's table has in-frame clones only and misses some. The table lists roughly 25,000 clones, about three quarters of them singletons. The TCR originated in a human donor who received a COVID-19 vaccine. V and J are TRBV5-1 and TRBJ2-3, with TRBD1 identical over 7 bases. The material sequenced was CD4+ T cells from PBMCs cultured with SARS-CoV-2 spike peptides, taken before COVID-19 vaccination. Written as DNA, the CDR3 is TGCGCCAGCAGCTTGAAGGGGGCTGAAGATACGCAGTATTTT. Its protein product is CASSLKGAEDTQYF.